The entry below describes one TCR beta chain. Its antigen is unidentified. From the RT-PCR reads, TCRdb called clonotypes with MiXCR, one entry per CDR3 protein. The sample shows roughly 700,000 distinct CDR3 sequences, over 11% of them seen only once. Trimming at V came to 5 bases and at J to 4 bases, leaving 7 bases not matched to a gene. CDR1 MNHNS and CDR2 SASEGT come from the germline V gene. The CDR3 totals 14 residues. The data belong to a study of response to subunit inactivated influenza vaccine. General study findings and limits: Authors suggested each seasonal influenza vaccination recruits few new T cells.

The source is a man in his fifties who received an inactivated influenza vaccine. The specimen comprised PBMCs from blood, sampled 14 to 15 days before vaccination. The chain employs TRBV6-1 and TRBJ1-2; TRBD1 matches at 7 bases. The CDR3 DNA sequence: TGTGCCAGCAGTAGGGGACAGTTGGGCTATGGCTACACCTTC. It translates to CASSRGQLGYGYTF.